This TCR beta chain is from a study of shared clonotypes between healthy human individuals. Looking at the study overall: The study used three CD4 naive, three CD4 memory, two CD8 naive and one CD8 memory plate per donor. Broader study findings: It was only blood that was sampled, and tissue repertoires likely differ. Generally, naive subsets came out with larger estimated richness than memory subsets.

Naive CD8 cells comprised CD45RO-negative, CCR7-positively selected cells, excluding terminally differentiated effector memory CD45RA+ cells. The method was immunoSEQ multiplex PCR; TCRdb's version includes in-frame clones alone and lacks a portion of them. The sample contains roughly 570,000 clones, nearly 98% of which appear only once. Comments on this clone: What it binds is not known.

This sequence originates from a man aged 25-45 years in good health. The sample comprised naive CD8+ T cells sorted from blood.

CDR3 coding DNA: TGTGCCAGCAGCTGGGTAGCCTACGAGCAGTACTTC. It is translated as CASSWVAYEQYF. The chain joins TRBV7-2 to TRBJ2-7; D is unresolved. The germline CDR1 and CDR2 sequences are SGHTA and FQGNSA. Trimming removed 4 bases from V and 2 bases from J, with 6 bases in between. The CDR3 runs to 12 residues.